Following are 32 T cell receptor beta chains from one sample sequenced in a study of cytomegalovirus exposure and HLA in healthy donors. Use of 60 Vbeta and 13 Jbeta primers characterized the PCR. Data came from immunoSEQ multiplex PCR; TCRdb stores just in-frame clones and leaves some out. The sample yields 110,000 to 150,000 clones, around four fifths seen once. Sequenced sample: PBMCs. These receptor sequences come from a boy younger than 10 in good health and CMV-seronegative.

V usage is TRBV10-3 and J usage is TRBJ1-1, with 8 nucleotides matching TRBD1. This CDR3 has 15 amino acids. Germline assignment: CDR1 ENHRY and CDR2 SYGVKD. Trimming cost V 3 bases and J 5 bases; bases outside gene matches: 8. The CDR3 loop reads CAISDQGQGETEAFF. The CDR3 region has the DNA TGTGCCATCAGTGACCAAGGACAGGGCGAAACTGAAGCTTTCTTT.

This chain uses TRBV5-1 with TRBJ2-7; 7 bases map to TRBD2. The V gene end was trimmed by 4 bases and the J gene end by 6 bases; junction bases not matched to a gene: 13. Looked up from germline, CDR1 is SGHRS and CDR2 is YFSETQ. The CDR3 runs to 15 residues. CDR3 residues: CASSDQTGRTSEQYF. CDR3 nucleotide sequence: TGCGCCAGCAGCGACCAAACCGGGCGGACTAGCGAGCAGTACTTC.

The CDR3 sequence is CASSYSGLAGAETQYF. The CDR3 coding sequence is TGTGCCAGCAGTTACTCCGGACTAGCGGGAGCAGAGACCCAGTACTTC. V is TRBV6-5 and J is TRBJ2-5, with 13 bases matching TRBD2. V lost 0 bases and J lost 4; bases outside the gene matches: 2. In germline, CDR1 is MNHEY, CDR2 SVGAGI. The CDR3 is 16 residues long.

CDR3 bases: TGTGCCAGCACCCCAAGCGGGCCCTCGTACGAGCAGTACTTC. It encodes CASTPSGPSYEQYF. This chain links TRBV28 with TRBJ2-7; D possibly corresponds to TRBD2 (6 bases). Looked up from germline, CDR1 is MDHEN and CDR2 is SYDVKM. CDR3 length: 14 residues. V lost 7 bases, J lost 4 bases, and 17 bases lay in between.

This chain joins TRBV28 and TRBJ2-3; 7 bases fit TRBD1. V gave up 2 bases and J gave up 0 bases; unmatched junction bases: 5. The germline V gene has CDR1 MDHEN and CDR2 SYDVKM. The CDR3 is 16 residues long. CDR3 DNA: TGTGCCAGCAGTTTACAAGGGGGCTCTAGCACAGATACGCAGTATTTT. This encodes CASSLQGGSSTDTQYF.

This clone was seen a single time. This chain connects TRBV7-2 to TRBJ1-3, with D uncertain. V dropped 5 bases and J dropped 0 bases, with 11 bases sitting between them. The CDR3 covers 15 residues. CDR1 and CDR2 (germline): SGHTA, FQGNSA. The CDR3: CASSPQMFSGNTIYF. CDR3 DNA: TGTGCCAGCAGCCCTCAGATGTTCTCTGGAAACACCATATATTTT. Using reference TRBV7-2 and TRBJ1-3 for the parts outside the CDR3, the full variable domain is GAGVSQSPSNKVTEKGKDVELRCDPISGHTALYWYRQSLGQGLEFLIYFQGNSAPDKSGLPSDRFSAERTGGSVSTLTIQRTQQEDSAVYLCASSPQMFSGNTIYFGEGSWLTVV.

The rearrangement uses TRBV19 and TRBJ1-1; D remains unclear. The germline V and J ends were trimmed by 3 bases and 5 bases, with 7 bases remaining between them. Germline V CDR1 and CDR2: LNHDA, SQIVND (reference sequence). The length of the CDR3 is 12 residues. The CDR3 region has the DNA TGTGCCAGTAGTATTTATACAACTGAAGCTTTCTTT. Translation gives CASSIYTTEAFF.

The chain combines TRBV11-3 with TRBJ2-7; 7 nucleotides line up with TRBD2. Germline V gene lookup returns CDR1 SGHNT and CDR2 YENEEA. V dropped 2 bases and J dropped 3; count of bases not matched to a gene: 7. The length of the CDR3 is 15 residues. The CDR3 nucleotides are TGTGCCAGCAGCTTATGGCGGGAGCCCTACTACGAGCAGTACTTC. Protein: CASSLWREPYYEQYF.

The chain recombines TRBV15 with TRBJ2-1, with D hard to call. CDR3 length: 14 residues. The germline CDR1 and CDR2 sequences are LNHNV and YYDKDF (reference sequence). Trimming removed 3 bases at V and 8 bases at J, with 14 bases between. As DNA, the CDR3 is TGTGCCACCAGCAGGGTCCTCACTCCTGATGAGCAGTTCTTC. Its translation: CATSRVLTPDEQFF.

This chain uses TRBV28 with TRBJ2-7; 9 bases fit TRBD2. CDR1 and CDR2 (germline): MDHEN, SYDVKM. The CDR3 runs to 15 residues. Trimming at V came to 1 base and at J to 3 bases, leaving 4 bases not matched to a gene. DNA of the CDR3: TGTGCCAGCAGTTTATCGGTAGCGGGAGTCTACGAGCAGTACTTC. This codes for CASSLSVAGVYEQYF.

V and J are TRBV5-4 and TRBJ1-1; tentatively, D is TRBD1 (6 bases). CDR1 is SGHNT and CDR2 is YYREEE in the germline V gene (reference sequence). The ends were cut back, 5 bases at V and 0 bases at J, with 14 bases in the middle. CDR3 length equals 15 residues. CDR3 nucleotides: TGTGCCAGCAGGCCGCAGGGGCCCTTGAACACTGAAGCTTTCTTT. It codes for CASRPQGPLNTEAFF. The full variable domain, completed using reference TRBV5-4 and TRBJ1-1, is ETGVTQSPTHLIKTRGQQVTLRCSSQSGHNTVSWYQQALGQGPQFIFQYYREEENGRGNFPPRFSGLQFPNYSSELNVNALELDDSALYLCASRPQGPLNTEAFFGQGTRLTVV.

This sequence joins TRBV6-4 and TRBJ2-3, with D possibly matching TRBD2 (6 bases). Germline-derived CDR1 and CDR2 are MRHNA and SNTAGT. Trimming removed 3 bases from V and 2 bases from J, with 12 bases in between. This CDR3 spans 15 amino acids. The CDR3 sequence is CASSDNGGVTDTQYF. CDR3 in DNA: TGTGCCAGCAGTGATAACGGGGGAGTCACAGATACGCAGTATTTT.

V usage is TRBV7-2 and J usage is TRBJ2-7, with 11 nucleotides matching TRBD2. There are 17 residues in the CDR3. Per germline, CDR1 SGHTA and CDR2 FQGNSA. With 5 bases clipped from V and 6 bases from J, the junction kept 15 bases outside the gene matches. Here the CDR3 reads CASSAPVVLAGAGEQYF. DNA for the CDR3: TGTGCCAGCAGCGCCCCGGTGGTACTAGCGGGAGCGGGCGAGCAGTACTTC. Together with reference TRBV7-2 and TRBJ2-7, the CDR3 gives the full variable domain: GAGVSQSPSNKVTEKGKDVELRCDPISGHTALYWYRQSLGQGLEFLIYFQGNSAPDKSGLPSDRFSAERTGGSVSTLTIQRTQQEDSAVYLCASSAPVVLAGAGEQYFGPGTRLTVT.

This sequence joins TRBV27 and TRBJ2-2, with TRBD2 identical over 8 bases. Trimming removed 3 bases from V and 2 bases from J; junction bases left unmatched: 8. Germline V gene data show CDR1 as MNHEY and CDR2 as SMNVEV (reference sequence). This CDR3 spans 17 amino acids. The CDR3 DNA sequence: TGTGCCAGCAGTTTTAGGCGGGAGGTGCCAAACACCGGGGAGCTGTTTTTT. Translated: CASSFRREVPNTGELFF.

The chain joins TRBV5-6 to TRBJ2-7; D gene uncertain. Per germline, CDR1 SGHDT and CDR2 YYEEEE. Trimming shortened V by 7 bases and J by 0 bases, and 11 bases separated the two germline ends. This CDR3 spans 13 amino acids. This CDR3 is CASSSVASYEQYF. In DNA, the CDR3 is TGTGCCAGCTCATCGGTTGCCTCCTACGAGCAGTACTTC.

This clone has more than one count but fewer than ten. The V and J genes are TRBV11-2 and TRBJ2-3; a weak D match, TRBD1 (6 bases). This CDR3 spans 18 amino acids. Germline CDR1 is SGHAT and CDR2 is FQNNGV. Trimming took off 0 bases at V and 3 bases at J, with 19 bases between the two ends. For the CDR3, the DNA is TGTGCCAGCAGCTTAGAAGAACCGGGACACTTTTATACAGATACGCAGTATTTT. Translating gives CASSLEEPGHFYTDTQYF. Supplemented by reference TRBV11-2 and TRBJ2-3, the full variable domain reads EAGVAQSPRYKIIEKRQSVAFWCNPISGHATLYWYQQILGQGPKLLIQFQNNGVVDDSQLPKDRFSAERLKGVDSTLKIQPAKLEDSAVYLCASSLEEPGHFYTDTQYFGPGTRLTVL.

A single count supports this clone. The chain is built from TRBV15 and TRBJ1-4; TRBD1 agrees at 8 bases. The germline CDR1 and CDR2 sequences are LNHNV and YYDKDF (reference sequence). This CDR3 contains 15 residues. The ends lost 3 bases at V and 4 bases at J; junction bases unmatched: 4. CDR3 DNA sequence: TGTGCCACCAGCAGGGGGACAGGTCTTAATGAAAAACTGTTTTTT. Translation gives CATSRGTGLNEKLFF.

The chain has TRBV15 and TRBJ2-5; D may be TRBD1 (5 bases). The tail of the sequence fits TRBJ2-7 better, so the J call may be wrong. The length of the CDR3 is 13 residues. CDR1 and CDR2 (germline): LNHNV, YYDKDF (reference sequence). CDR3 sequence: CATSREGVYEQYF. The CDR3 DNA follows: TGTGCCACCAGCAGGGAAGGGGTCTACGAGCAGTACTTC.

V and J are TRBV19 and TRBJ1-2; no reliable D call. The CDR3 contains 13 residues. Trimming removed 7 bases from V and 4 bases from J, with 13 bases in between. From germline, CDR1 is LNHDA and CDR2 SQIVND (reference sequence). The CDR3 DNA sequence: TGTGCCAGTATGTGGACGGAGGGCTATGGCTACACCTTC. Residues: CASMWTEGYGYTF.

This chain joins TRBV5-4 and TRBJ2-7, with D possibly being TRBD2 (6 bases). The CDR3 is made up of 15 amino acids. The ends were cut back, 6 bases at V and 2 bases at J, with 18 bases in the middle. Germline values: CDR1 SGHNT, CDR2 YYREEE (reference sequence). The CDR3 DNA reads TGTGCCAGCAACAACAACTCCCGGAGGGCCTACGAGCAGTACTTC. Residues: CASNNNSRRAYEQYF.

In nucleotides, the CDR3 is TGTGCCAGCAGCGCCGATATTAGCGGTTTATCCTACAATGAGCAGTTCTTC. Protein product: CASSADISGLSYNEQFF. The J gene is TRBJ2-1, the V gene TRBV9; D might be TRBD2 (6 bases). Germline CDR1 is SGDLS and CDR2 is YYNGEE. Trimming took off 3 bases at V and 1 base at J, with 17 bases between the two ends. This CDR3 spans 17 amino acids.

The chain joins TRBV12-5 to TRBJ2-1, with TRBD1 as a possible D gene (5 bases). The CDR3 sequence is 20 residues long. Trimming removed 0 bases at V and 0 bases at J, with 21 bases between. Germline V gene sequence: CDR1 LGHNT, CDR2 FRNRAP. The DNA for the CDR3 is TGTGCTAGTGGTTTGGTCGATCTTAGGGGTATTCGAAGCTCCTACAATGAGCAGTTCTTC. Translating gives CASGLVDLRGIRSSYNEQFF.

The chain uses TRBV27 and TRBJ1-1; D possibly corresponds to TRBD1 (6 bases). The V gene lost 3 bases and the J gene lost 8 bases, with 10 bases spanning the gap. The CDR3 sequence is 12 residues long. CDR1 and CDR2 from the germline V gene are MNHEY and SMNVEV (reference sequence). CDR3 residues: CASSLTGTEAFF. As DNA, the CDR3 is TGTGCCAGCAGTTTGACCGGGACAGAAGCTTTCTTT.

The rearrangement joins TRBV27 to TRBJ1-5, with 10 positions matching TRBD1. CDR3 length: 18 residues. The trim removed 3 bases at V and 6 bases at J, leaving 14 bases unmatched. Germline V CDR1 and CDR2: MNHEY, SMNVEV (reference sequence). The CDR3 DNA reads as TGTGCCAGCAGTTTGGGACAGGGGCGAAGTCGGGTGGTTCAGCCCCAGCATTTT. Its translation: CASSLGQGRSRVVQPQHF.

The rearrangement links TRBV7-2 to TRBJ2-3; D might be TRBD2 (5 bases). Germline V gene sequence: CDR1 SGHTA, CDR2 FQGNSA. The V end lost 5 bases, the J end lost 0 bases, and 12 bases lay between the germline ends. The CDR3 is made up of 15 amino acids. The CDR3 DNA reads TGTGCCAGCAGCCGGGGTGGCAGAAGCACAGATACGCAGTATTTT. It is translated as CASSRGGRSTDTQYF.

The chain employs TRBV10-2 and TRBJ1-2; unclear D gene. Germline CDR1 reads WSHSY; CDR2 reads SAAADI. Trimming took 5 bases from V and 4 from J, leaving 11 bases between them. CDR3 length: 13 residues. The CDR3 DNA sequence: TGCGCCAGCAGTCTGGGAGCAAGCTATGGCTACACCTTC. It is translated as CASSLGASYGYTF.

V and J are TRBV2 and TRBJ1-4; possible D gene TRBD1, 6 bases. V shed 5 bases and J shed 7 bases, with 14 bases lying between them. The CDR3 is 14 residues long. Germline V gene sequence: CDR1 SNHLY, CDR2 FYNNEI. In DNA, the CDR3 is TGTGCCAGCAGTCACCAGGGGATTAGTGAAAAACTGTTTTTT. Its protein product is CASSHQGISEKLFF.

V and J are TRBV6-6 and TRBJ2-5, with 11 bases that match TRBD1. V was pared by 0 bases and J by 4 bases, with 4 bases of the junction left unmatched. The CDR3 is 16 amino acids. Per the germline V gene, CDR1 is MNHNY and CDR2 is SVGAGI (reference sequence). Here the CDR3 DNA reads TGTGCCAGCAGTTACTCCGCGGACAGGGGGCCAGAGACCCAGTACTTC. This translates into CASSYSADRGPETQYF.

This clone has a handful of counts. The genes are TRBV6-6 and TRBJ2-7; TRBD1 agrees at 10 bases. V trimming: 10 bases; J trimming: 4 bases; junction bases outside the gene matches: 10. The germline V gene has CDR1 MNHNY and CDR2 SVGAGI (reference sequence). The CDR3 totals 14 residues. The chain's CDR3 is CATGDRGPGYEQYF. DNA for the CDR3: TGTGCCACCGGAGACAGGGGGCCGGGTTACGAGCAGTACTTC.

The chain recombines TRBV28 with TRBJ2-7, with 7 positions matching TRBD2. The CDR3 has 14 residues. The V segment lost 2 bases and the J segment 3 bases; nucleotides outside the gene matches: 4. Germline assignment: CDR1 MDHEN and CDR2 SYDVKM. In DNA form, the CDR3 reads TGTGCCAGCAGTTTAGGCGGGAGCTTCTACGAGCAGTACTTC. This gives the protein CASSLGGSFYEQYF.

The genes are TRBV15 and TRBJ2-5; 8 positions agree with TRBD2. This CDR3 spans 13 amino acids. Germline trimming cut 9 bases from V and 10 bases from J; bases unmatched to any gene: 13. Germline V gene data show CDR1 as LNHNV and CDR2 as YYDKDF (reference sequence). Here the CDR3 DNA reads TGTGCCACGGAACTTGCCCCGGCGGGAGGCCAGTACTTC. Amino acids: CATELAPAGGQYF.

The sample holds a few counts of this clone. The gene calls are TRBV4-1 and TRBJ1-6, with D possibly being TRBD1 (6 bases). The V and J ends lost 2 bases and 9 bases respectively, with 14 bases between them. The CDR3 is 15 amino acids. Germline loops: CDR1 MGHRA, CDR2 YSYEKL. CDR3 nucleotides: TGCGCCAGCAGCCAAAATGAGGGGGATAGTTCACCCCTCCACTTT. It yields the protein CASSQNEGDSSPLHF.